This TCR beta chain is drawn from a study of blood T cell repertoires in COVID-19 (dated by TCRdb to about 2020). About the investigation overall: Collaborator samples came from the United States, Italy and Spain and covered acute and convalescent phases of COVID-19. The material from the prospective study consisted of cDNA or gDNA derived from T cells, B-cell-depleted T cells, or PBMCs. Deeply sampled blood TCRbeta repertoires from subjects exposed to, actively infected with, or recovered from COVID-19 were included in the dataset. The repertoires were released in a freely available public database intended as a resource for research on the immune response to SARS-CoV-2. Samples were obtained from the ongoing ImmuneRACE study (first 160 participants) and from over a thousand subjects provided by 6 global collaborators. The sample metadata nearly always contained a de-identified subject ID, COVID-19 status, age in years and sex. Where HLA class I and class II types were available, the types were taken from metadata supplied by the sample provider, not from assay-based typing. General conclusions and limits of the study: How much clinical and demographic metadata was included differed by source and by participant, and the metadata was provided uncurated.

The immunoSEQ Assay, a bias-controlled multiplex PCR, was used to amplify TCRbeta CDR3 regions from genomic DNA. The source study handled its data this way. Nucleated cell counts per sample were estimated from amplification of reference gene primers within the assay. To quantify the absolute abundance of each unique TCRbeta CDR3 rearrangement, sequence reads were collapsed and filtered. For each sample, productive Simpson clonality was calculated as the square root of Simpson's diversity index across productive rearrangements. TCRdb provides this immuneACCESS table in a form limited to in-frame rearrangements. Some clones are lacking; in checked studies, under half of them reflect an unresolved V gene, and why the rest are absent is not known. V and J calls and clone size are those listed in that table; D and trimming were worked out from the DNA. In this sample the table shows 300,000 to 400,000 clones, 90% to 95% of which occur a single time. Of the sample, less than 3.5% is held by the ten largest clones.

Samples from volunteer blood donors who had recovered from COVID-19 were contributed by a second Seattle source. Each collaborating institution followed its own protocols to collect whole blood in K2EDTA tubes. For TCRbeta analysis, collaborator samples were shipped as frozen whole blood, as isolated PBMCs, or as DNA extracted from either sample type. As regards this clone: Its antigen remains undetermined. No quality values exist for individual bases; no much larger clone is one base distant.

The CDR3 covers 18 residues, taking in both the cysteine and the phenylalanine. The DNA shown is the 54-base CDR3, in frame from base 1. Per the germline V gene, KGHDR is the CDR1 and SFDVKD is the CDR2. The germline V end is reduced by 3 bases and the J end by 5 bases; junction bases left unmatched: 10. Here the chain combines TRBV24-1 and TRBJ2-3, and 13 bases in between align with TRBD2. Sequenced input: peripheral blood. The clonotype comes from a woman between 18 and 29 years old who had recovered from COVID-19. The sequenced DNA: TGTGCCACCAGTGATGAAGTCGGACTAGCGGGAGTGGTAGATACGCAGTATTTT. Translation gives CATSDEVGLAGVVDTQYF.